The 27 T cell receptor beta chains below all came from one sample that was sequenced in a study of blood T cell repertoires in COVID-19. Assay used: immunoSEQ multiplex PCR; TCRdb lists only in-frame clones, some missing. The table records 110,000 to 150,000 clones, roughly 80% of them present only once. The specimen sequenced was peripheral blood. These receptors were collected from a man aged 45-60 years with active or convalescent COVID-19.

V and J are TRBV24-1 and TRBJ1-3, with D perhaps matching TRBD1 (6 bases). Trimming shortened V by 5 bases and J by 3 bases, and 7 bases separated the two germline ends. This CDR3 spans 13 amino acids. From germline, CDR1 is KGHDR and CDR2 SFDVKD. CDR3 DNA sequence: TGTGCCACCAGTGCAGGGGTTGGAAACACCATATATTTT. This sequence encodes CATSAGVGNTIYF.

CDR3 amino acids: CASSHRQGADTQYF. In nucleotides, the CDR3 is TGTGCCAGCAGCCATAGGCAGGGGGCAGATACGCAGTATTTT. The chain employs TRBV3-1 (or the pseudogene TRBV3-2) and TRBJ2-3, with 7 bases lining up with TRBD1. The CDR3 sequence is 14 residues long. V was pared by 3 bases and J by 4 bases, with 4 bases of the junction left unmatched. The germline gives CDR1 LGHDT, CDR2 YNNKEL (reference sequence).

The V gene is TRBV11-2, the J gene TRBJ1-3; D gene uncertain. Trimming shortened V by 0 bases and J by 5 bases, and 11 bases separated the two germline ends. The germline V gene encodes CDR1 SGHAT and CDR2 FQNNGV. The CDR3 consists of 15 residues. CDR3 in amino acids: CASSLDPAGRNTIYF. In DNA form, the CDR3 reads TGTGCCAGCAGCTTAGATCCGGCAGGTCGAAACACCATATATTTT.

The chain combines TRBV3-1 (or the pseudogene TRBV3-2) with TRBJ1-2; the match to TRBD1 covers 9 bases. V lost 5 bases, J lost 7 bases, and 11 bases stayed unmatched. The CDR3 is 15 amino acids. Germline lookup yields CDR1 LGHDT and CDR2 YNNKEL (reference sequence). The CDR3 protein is CASSGSSGQGSGYTF. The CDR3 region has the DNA TGTGCCAGCAGCGGATCCTCGGGACAGGGATCTGGCTACACCTTC.

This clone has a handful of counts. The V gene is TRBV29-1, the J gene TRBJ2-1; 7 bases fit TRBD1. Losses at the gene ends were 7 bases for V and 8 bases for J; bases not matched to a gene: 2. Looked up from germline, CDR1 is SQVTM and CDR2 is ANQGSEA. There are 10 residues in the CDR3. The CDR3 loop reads CSATGDEQFF. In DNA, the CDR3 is TGCAGCGCCACAGGGGATGAGCAGTTCTTC.

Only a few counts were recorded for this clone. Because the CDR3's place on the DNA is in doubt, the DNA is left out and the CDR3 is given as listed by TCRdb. CDR3 residues: CASSKWGRGTEAFF. This chain uses TRBV21-1 with TRBJ1-1; the table names TRBD1, a call not compared with the DNA. TRBV21-1 is a pseudogene segment. Both ends counted, the CDR3 spans 14 residues.

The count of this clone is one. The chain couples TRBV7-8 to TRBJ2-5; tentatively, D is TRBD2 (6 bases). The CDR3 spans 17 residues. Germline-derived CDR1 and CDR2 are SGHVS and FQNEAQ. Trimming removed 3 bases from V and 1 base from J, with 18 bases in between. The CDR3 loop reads CASSLGGGGLLQETQYF. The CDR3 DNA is TGTGCCAGCAGCTTGGGGGGTGGGGGACTCCTCCAAGAGACCCAGTACTTC.

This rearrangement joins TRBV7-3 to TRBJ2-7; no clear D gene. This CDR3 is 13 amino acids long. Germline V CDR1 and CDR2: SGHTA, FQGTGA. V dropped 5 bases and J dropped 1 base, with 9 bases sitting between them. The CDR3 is CASSESGSYEQYF. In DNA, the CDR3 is TGTGCCAGCAGCGAATCAGGATCCTACGAGCAGTACTTC.

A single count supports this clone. The CDR3 bases are TGTGCCAGCAGTCAAACCGGGACTAGCTCAGATGGGCAGTACTTC. Translating it yields CASSQTGTSSDGQYF. The chain is built from TRBV7-3 and TRBJ2-7; 9 bases agree with TRBD2. Per germline, CDR1 SGHTA and CDR2 FQGTGA. This CDR3 has 15 residues. With 6 bases clipped from V and 9 bases from J, the junction kept 15 bases outside the gene matches.

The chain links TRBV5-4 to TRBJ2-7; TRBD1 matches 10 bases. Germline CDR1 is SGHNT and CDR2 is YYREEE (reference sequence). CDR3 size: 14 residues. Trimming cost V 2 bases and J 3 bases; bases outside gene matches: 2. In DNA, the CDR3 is TGTGCCAGCAGCTTCGGGACAGGGGTCTACGAGCAGTACTTC. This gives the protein CASSFGTGVYEQYF.

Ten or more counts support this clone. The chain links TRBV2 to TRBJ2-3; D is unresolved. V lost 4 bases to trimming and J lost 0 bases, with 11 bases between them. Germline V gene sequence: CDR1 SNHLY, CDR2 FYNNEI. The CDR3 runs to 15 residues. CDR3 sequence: CASSALRASTDTQYF. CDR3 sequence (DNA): TGTGCCAGCAGTGCCCTGCGAGCTAGCACAGATACGCAGTATTTT.

For the CDR3, the DNA is TGTGCCAGCAGCCAAGATGGTTCTCCTACCGCTCGGTATTTT. It specifies CASSQDGSPTARYF. The chain uses TRBV4-2 and TRBJ2-3, with D unresolved. There are 14 residues in the CDR3. CDR1 is LGHNA, CDR2 YNFKEQ, per germline. V lost 0 bases and J 14 bases, leaving 18 bases between the germline ends.

In DNA, the CDR3 is TGTGCCAGCAGCTCGGATATGCTCACAGGGCAAACGGGTGAGCAGTTCTTC. It translates to CASSSDMLTGQTGEQFF. This chain uses TRBV5-4 with TRBJ2-1; a possible D gene is TRBD1 (6 bases). Germline V gene data show CDR1 as SGHNT and CDR2 as YYREEE (reference sequence). This CDR3 has 17 residues. V was pared by 3 bases and J by 9 bases, with 25 bases between. Together with reference TRBV5-4 and TRBJ2-1, the CDR3 gives the full variable domain: ETGVTQSPTHLIKTRGQQVTLRCSSQSGHNTVSWYQQALGQGPQFIFQYYREEENGRGNFPPRFSGLQFPNYSSELNVNALELDDSALYLCASSSDMLTGQTGEQFFGPGTRLTVL.

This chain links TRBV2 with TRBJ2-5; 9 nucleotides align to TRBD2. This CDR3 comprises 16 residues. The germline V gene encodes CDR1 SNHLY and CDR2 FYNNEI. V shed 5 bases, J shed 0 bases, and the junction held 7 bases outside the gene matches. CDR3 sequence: CASSLTSGDYQETQYF. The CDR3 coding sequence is TGTGCCAGCAGTTTGACTAGCGGAGATTACCAAGAGACCCAGTACTTC. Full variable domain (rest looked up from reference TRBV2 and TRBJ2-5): EPEVTQTPSHQVTQMGQEVILRCVPISNHLYFYWYRQILGQKVEFLVSFYNNEISEKSEIFDDQFSVERPDGSNFTLKIRSTKLEDSAMYFCASSLTSGDYQETQYFGPGTRLLVL.

DNA for the CDR3: TGCAGCGTTGAAGGGGCCCAGACTAGCGGGAGAAGGTCGGGCAGCACAGATACGCAGTATTTT. Protein sequence: CSVEGAQTSGRRSGSTDTQYF. This chain uses TRBV29-1 with TRBJ2-3; 12 nucleotides line up with TRBD2. The germline gives CDR1 SQVTM, CDR2 ANQGSEA. J was trimmed by 0 bases and V by 1 base; bases with no gene match: 17. This CDR3 has 21 amino acids.

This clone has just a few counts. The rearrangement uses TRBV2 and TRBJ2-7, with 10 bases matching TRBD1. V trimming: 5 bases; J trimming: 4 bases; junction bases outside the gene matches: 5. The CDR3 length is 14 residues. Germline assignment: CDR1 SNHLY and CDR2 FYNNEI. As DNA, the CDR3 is TGTGCCAGCAGTCGACAGGGGGCGGAATACGAGCAGTACTTC. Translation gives CASSRQGAEYEQYF.

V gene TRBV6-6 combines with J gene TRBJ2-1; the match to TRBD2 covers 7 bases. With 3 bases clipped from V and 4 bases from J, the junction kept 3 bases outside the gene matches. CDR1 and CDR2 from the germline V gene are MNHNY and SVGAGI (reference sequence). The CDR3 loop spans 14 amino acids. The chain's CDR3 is CASSYSSGYNEQFF. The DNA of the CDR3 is TGTGCCAGCAGTTATTCTAGCGGATACAATGAGCAGTTCTTC.

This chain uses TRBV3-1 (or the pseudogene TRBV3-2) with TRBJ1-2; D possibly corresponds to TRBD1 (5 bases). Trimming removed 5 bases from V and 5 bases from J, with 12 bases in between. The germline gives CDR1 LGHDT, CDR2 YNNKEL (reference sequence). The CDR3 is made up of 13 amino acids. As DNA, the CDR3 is TGTGCCAGCAGCTATCGGGGGGGGTATGGCTACACCTTC. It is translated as CASSYRGGYGYTF.

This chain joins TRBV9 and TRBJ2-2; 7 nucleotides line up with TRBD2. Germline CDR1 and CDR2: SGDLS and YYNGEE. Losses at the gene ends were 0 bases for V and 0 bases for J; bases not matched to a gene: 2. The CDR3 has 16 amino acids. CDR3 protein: CASSVGGSANTGELFF. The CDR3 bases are TGTGCCAGCAGCGTAGGCGGGAGCGCGAACACCGGGGAGCTGTTTTTT.

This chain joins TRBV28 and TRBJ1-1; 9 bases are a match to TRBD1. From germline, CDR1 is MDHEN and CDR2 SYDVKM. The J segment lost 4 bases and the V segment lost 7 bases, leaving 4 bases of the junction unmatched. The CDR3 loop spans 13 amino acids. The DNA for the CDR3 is TGTGCCAGCACCTCGACAGGGGGCACTGAAGCTTTCTTT. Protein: CASTSTGGTEAFF.

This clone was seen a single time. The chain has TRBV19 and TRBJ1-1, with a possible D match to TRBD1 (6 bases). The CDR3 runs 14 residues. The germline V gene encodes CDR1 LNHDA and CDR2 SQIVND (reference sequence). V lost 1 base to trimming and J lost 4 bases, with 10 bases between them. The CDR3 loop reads CASSIGTEGTEAFF. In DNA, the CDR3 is TGTGCCAGTAGTATAGGGACAGAGGGCACTGAAGCTTTCTTT.

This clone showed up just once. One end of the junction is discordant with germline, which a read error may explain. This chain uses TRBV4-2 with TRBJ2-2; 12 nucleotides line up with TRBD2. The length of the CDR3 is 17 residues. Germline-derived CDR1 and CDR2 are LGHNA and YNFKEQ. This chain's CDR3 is CASSQDRTSGNAGELFF. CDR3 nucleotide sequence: TGTGCCAGCAGCCAAGACCGGACTAGCGGGAACGCCGGGGAGCTGTTTTTT.

The CDR3 protein is CASSDPDRYGEQFF. The DNA for the CDR3 is TGTGCCAGCAGTGACCCTGACAGGTACGGTGAGCAGTTCTTC. The rearrangement links TRBV25-1 to TRBJ2-1, with D maybe TRBD1 (6 bases). This CDR3 comprises 14 residues. Germline V gene data show CDR1 as MGHDK and CDR2 as SYGVNS. V was trimmed by 3 bases and J by 9 bases, leaving 15 bases between them.

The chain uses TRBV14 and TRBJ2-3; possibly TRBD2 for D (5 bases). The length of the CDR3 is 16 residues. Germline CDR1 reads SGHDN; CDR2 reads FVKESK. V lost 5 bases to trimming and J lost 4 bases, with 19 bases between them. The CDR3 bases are TGTGCCAGCAGCGCACTAGGCCCCCAAACTGCAGATACGCAGTATTTT. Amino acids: CASSALGPQTADTQYF. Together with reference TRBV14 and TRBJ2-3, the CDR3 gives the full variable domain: EAGVTQFPSHSVIEKGQTVTLRCDPISGHDNLYWYRRVMGKEIKFLLHFVKESKQDESGMPNNRFLAERTGGTYSTLKVQPAELEDSGVYFCASSALGPQTADTQYFGPGTRLTVL.

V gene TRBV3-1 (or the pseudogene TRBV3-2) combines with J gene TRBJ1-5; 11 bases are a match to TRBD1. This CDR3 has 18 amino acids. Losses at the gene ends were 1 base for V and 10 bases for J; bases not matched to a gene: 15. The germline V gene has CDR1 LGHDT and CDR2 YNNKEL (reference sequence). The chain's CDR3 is CASSQAGTGGRQSGPQHF. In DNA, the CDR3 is TGTGCCAGCAGCCAAGCCGGGACAGGGGGTCGACAATCAGGACCCCAGCATTTT.

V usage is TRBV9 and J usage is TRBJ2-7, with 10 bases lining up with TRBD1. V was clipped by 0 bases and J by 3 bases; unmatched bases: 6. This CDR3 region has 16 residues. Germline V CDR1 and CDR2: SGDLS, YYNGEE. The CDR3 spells CASSVGGQGFIYEQYF. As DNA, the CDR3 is TGTGCCAGCAGCGTAGGGGGACAGGGGTTTATCTACGAGCAGTACTTC.

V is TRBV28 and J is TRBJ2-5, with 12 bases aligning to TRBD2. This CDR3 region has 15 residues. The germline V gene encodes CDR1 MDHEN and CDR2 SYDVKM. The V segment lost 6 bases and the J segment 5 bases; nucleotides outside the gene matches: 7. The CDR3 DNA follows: TGTGCCAGCAGCGGGACTAGCGGGTACCGTGAGACCCAGTACTTC. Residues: CASSGTSGYRETQYF.